One and the same sample provided the 25 T cell receptor beta chains below, sequenced in a study of beta chain features in type 1 diabetes. Since all of the isolated RNA was reverse transcribed, expressed TCRB transcripts were what got sequenced. Assay used: immunoSEQ multiplex PCR; TCRdb lists only in-frame clones, some missing. The repertoire holds over 700,000 clones, around a sixth seen once, with 0.02% to 0.03% in the top ten. Sequenced material: naive CD4+ T cells from blood. The receptors shown here come from a woman aged 18-29 years in good health.

This clone was seen a handful of times. V usage is TRBV19 and J usage is TRBJ1-5; tentative D call: TRBD1 (6 bases). Germline CDR1 and CDR2: LNHDA and SQIVND (reference sequence). V lost 5 bases and J lost 8, with 10 bases in between. This CDR3 is built from 12 residues. CDR3 protein: CASSQGGKPQHF. CDR3 nucleotide sequence: TGTGCCAGTAGTCAAGGGGGGAAGCCCCAGCATTTT.

V usage is TRBV21-1 and J usage is TRBJ1-2. TRBV21-1 has pseudogene status. CDR3 length: 15 amino acids. CDR3 DNA sequence: TGTGCCAGCAGCAAATTGGGGTGGGATATCTATGGCTACACCTTC. It translates to CASSKLGWDIYGYTF.

This clone was recorded a few times. This chain joins TRBV6-5 and TRBJ1-1, with TRBD1 matching over 7 bases. Germline V gene data show CDR1 as MNHEY and CDR2 as SVGAGI. With V trimmed by 5 bases and J by 10 bases, 16 bases remained unmatched. The CDR3 runs to 15 residues. The CDR3 is CASSGTAYSAWVAFF. The CDR3 DNA is TGTGCCAGCAGTGGGACAGCCTATTCAGCCTGGGTAGCTTTCTTT.

The chain uses TRBV7-6 and TRBJ2-5; TRBD2 agrees at 7 bases. The CDR3 contains 18 residues. V was pared by 2 bases and J by 4 bases, with 16 bases of the junction left unmatched. The germline V gene encodes CDR1 SGHVS and CDR2 FNYEAQ. The CDR3 spells CASSLNLIKRGVGETQYF. Written as DNA, the CDR3 is TGTGCCAGCAGCTTAAATCTAATCAAGCGGGGAGTTGGAGAGACCCAGTACTTC.

This clone was detected only a few times. The V call is TRBV5-1, the J call TRBJ2-7, with a tentative D call TRBD1 (6 bases). The CDR3 is 16 amino acids. V lost 0 bases and J 2 bases, leaving 15 bases between the germline ends. Germline assignment: CDR1 SGHRS and CDR2 YFSETQ. CDR3 loop: CASSLGHSDSPYEQYF. The CDR3 DNA sequence: TGCGCCAGCAGCTTGGGACACTCGGACAGTCCCTACGAGCAGTACTTC. Drawing the rest from reference TRBV5-1 and TRBJ2-7, the complete variable domain is KAGVTQTPRYLIKTRGQQVTLSCSPISGHRSVSWYQQTPGQGLQFLFEYFSETQRNKGNFPGRFSGRQFSNSRSEMNVSTLELGDSALYLCASSLGHSDSPYEQYFGPGTRLTVT.

This clone occurred a few times. The rearrangement uses TRBV7-2 and TRBJ1-3, with D possibly TRBD1 on 5 matching bases. V gave up 5 bases and J gave up 0 bases, with 14 bases separating them. CDR1 is SGHTA and CDR2 is FQGNSA in the germline V gene. The CDR3 is 16 residues long. The CDR3 reads CASSRRQILSGNTIYF. The CDR3 region has the DNA TGTGCCAGCAGCCGTCGACAGATACTCTCTGGAAACACCATATATTTT.

This clone was observed a handful of times. The CDR3 DNA reads TGTGCCAGCACTAAGCCGGGACAGGGGGTGTCTGGGGCCAACGTCCTGACTTTC. This encodes CASTKPGQGVSGANVLTF. The chain uses TRBV7-2 and TRBJ2-6, with 11 bases matching TRBD1. The trim removed 7 bases at V and 1 base at J, leaving 9 bases unmatched. Per the germline V gene, CDR1 is SGHTA and CDR2 is FQGNSA. This CDR3 contains 18 residues.

The CDR3 coding sequence is TGTGCCAGCTCACCCTCCCGGGACATTTATGGCTACACCTTC. It encodes CASSPSRDIYGYTF. The V call is TRBV18, the J call TRBJ1-2; TRBD1 is a possible D gene (6 bases). CDR1 is KGHSH and CDR2 is LQKENI in the germline V gene. This CDR3 is 14 amino acids long. The V end was cut by 3 bases, the J end by 5 bases, with 13 bases between.

In its sample, this clone was seen a few times. Here the CDR3 DNA reads TGTGCCAGCTCGAAGGGACAGGTTATAGCCAAAAACATTCAGTACTTC. Amino acid sequence: CASSKGQVIAKNIQYF. The chain joins TRBV18 to TRBJ2-4; 8 nucleotides match TRBD1. Losses at the gene ends were 6 bases for V and 0 bases for J; bases not matched to a gene: 7. The CDR3 loop spans 16 amino acids. Per germline, CDR1 KGHSH and CDR2 LQKENI.

The chain employs TRBV25-1 and TRBJ2-4; 8 bases align to TRBD1. With V trimmed by 4 bases and J by 5 bases, 4 bases remained unmatched. CDR1 and CDR2 (germline): MGHDK, SYGVNS. This CDR3 spans 14 amino acids. The CDR3 region is CASSARGRENIQYF. Written as DNA, the CDR3 is TGTGCCAGCAGTGCCAGGGGGCGGGAAAACATTCAGTACTTC.

The V and J genes are TRBV5-6 and TRBJ2-2; D uncertain. CDR3 length equals 18 residues. Trimming shortened V by 1 base and J by 3 bases, and 19 bases separated the two germline ends. Germline CDR1 reads SGHDT; CDR2 reads YYEEEE. This chain's CDR3 is CASSLPRFWTPYTGELFF. Here the CDR3 DNA reads TGTGCCAGCAGCTTGCCGCGATTTTGGACGCCGTACACCGGGGAGCTGTTTTTT. Full variable domain (outside the CDR3, taken from reference TRBV5-6 and TRBJ2-2): DAGVTQSPTHLIKTRGQQVTLRCSPKSGHDTVSWYQQALGQGPQFIFQYYEEEERQRGNFPDRFSGHQFPNYSSELNVNALLLGDSALYLCASSLPRFWTPYTGELFFGEGSRLTVL.

The J gene is TRBJ2-7, the V gene TRBV7-2; 7 nucleotides agree with TRBD1. Germline CDR1 and CDR2: SGHTA and FQGNSA. This CDR3 is 16 amino acids long. The V segment lost 4 bases and the J segment 1 base; nucleotides outside the gene matches: 10. Here the CDR3 reads CASSSRGTAVSYEQYF. The CDR3 DNA reads TGTGCCAGCAGCTCTAGGGGGACAGCCGTTTCCTACGAGCAGTACTTC.

A few counts support this clone. Other DNA sequences in this specimen translate into the identical CDR3. The chain carries TRBV28 and TRBJ2-7, with no clear D. The CDR3 runs 11 residues. The V and J ends lost 5 bases and 1 base respectively, with 3 bases between them. Germline V gene lookup returns CDR1 MDHEN and CDR2 SYDVKM. The CDR3 here is CASSGSYEQYF. The CDR3 DNA reads as TGTGCCAGCAGTGGATCCTACGAGCAGTACTTC.

This clone was counted a few times. The rearrangement links TRBV5-4 to TRBJ2-7; 10 nucleotides agree with TRBD1. Trimming at V came to 4 bases and at J to 4 bases, leaving 8 bases not matched to a gene. Looked up from germline, CDR1 is SGHNT and CDR2 is YYREEE (reference sequence). The CDR3 extends over 15 amino acids. CDR3 sequence (DNA): TGTGCCAGCAGCCCATCGGGGACAGGGGATTACGAGCAGTACTTC. It codes for CASSPSGTGDYEQYF.

There are a few counts of this clone. This chain links TRBV5-1 with TRBJ2-1; D might be TRBD1 (6 bases). CDR3 length: 14 residues. Germline CDR1 reads SGHRS; CDR2 reads YFSETQ. The V end lost 0 bases, the J end lost 4 bases, and 8 bases lay between the germline ends. For the CDR3, the DNA is TGCGCCAGCAGCTTGGAAGGACAGTACAATGAGCAGTTCTTC. It translates to CASSLEGQYNEQFF.

This clone was counted a few times. J is TRBJ1-5 and V is TRBV2; 9 positions agree with TRBD1. CDR1 and CDR2 (germline): SNHLY, FYNNEI. CDR3 length: 15 amino acids. V trimming: 3 bases; J trimming: 5 bases; junction bases outside the gene matches: 5. The CDR3 loop is CASSEGQGLDQPQHF. The CDR3 DNA reads TGTGCCAGCAGTGAGGGACAGGGCCTTGATCAGCCCCAGCATTTT.

The chain is built from TRBV2 and TRBJ2-3; D gene ambiguous. The CDR3 loop spans 13 amino acids. Trimming pared 6 bases from V and 4 bases from J, leaving 11 bases between. The germline gives CDR1 SNHLY, CDR2 FYNNEI. CDR3 amino acids: CASRGGGPDTQYF. In DNA form, the CDR3 reads TGTGCCAGCAGAGGCGGTGGGCCAGATACGCAGTATTTT.

In this sample, this clone turned up a few times. V usage is TRBV5-1 and J usage is TRBJ2-5; D not certain. Trimming removed 4 bases from V and 1 base from J, with 11 bases in between. CDR1 and CDR2 from the germline V gene are SGHRS and YFSETQ. The CDR3 is made up of 14 amino acids. CDR3 region: CASSPNLGQETQYF. CDR3 coding DNA: TGCGCCAGCAGCCCAAATTTGGGCCAAGAGACCCAGTACTTC.

With regard to this clone: The sample contains more than one DNA sequence encoding this CDR3. CDR3 in DNA: TGTGCCAGCAGTTATTCGGGGAATGAGCAGTTCTTC. This codes for CASSYSGNEQFF. The V call is TRBV6-5, the J call TRBJ2-1; D may be TRBD2 (5 bases). The CDR3 has 12 residues. Germline CDR1 reads MNHEY; CDR2 reads SVGAGI. The V gene lost 3 bases and the J gene lost 7 bases, with 7 bases spanning the gap.

The rearrangement uses TRBV27 and TRBJ2-5; TRBD1 agrees at 7 bases. After removal of 5 bases from V and 5 bases from J, the junction contained 5 bases not matched to a gene. The CDR3 is 13 residues long. The germline CDR1 and CDR2 sequences are MNHEY and SMNVEV (reference sequence). CDR3 loop: CASSRQGLETQYF. CDR3 in DNA: TGTGCCAGCAGTAGACAGGGTTTGGAGACCCAGTACTTC.

This clone was observed a few times. The V call is TRBV11-1, the J call TRBJ1-3, with D unclear. Trimming took off 5 bases at V and 4 bases at J, with 12 bases between the two ends. The germline gives CDR1 SGHAT, CDR2 FQDESV (reference sequence). CDR3 length: 14 residues. In DNA, the CDR3 is TGTGCCAGCAGCCAAACGGGAGCCGGAAACACCATATATTTT. Residues: CASSQTGAGNTIYF. The whole variable domain, remainder taken from reference TRBV11-1 and TRBJ1-3, is EAEVAQSPRYKITEKSQAVAFWCDPISGHATLYWYRQILGQGPELLVQFQDESVVDDSQLPKDRFSAERLKGVDSTLKIQPAELGDSAMYLCASSQTGAGNTIYFGEGSWLTVV.

This chain joins TRBV7-3 and TRBJ1-1, with a weak D call TRBD1 (5 bases). V lost 8 bases to trimming and J lost 7 bases, with 17 bases between them. The CDR3 sequence is 13 residues long. CDR1 and CDR2 from the germline V gene are SGHTA and FQGTGA. In DNA form, the CDR3 reads TGTGCCAGCTCCCCGGTAGGGGAAAGTGAAGCTTTCTTT. Amino acid sequence: CASSPVGESEAFF.

J is TRBJ2-5 and V is TRBV19, with 7 bases matching TRBD2. This CDR3 is built from 15 residues. Germline values: CDR1 LNHDA, CDR2 SQIVND (reference sequence). V was clipped by 6 bases and J by 5 bases; unmatched bases: 12. Written as DNA, the CDR3 is TGTGCCAGTAGCATTGGGAGGACTAGTCGCGAGACCCAGTACTTC. Encoded protein: CASSIGRTSRETQYF.

The chain combines TRBV28 with TRBJ2-3; D unresolved. CDR1 is MDHEN and CDR2 is SYDVKM in the germline V gene. The CDR3 runs to 14 residues. V was shortened by 8 bases and J by 4 bases, with 16 bases between the two germline ends. CDR3 amino acids: CASWASGYSDTQYF. The CDR3 nucleotides read TGTGCCAGCTGGGCGAGTGGGTACTCAGATACGCAGTATTTT.

In its sample, this clone was seen a few times. V gene TRBV4-3 combines with J gene TRBJ1-2, with 7 bases identical to TRBD1. With V trimmed by 2 bases and J by 7 bases, 10 bases remained unmatched. Per the germline V gene, CDR1 is LGHNA and CDR2 is YSLEER. CDR3 length: 15 amino acids. CDR3 sequence (DNA): TGCGCCAGCAGCCAATCCATGACAGGGTCGGCTGGCTACACCTTC. Its translation: CASSQSMTGSAGYTF.